The 6 T cell receptor beta chains below were found in one sample sequenced in a study of blood T cell repertoires in COVID-19 (TCRdb year 2020). Receptor libraries were prepared by the immunoSEQ multiplex PCR assay. Here the immuneACCESS table is served through TCRdb, limited to in-frame sequences with V and J called. Missing clones are a known gap in these copies; in checked studies unresolved V genes cover under half, and the rest lacks a known reason. The sample table holds 150,000 to 200,000 clones, of which about three quarters were seen once. The top ten constitute 12% of the sample. Specimen: peripheral blood. These TCRs come from an elderly woman with COVID-19, enrolled during active disease.

This clone showed up just a few times. CDR3 bases: TGTGCCAGCAGTCTGGGACAGTTGGGAGGGCCCCAGCATTTT. As protein: CASSLGQLGGPQHF. V and J are TRBV27 and TRBJ1-5; TRBD1 agrees at 7 bases. This CDR3 is 14 amino acids long. V lost 5 bases, J lost 9 bases, and 10 bases stayed unmatched. Germline V lookup: CDR1 MNHEY, CDR2 SMNVEV (reference sequence).

The chain is built from TRBV6-5 and TRBJ2-1; the match to TRBD1 covers 11 bases. This CDR3 is 14 amino acids long. From germline, CDR1 is MNHEY and CDR2 SVGAGI. With 10 bases clipped from V and 8 bases from J, the junction kept 10 bases outside the gene matches. The CDR3 loop reads CAITDRGLGDEQFF. As DNA, the CDR3 is TGTGCCATCACGGACAGGGGGCTAGGGGATGAGCAGTTCTTC.

In this sample, this clone turned up once. The chain has TRBV3-1 (or the pseudogene TRBV3-2) and TRBJ2-5; no firm D call. Between the trimmed V and J ends, which lost 1 base and 1 base, there was a span of 4 bases. The germline V gene has CDR1 LGHDT and CDR2 YNNKEL (reference sequence). The CDR3 totals 13 residues. CDR3 sequence reads: CASSQVIQETQYF. CDR3 nucleotides: TGTGCCAGCAGCCAAGTTATCCAAGAGACCCAGTACTTC.

This clone was recorded only once. V is TRBV15 and J is TRBJ2-5, with 8 nucleotides matching TRBD1. CDR3 length equals 15 residues. Germline CDR1 LNHNV, CDR2 YYDKDF (reference sequence). Losses at the gene ends were 1 base for V and 5 bases for J; bases not matched to a gene: 6. CDR3 nucleotides: TGTGCCACCAGCAGAGCAGGGGGCTACGGGGAGACCCAGTACTTC. Translating gives CATSRAGGYGETQYF.

This clone has a single count. One junction end does not reproduce the germline sequence, and a read error may be involved. The gene calls are TRBV7-7 and TRBJ2-1; D possibly corresponds to TRBD2 (5 bases). The germline V gene has CDR1 SSHAT and CDR2 FNYEAQ (reference sequence). The CDR3 extends over 14 amino acids. The CDR3 region has the DNA TGTGCTAGCAGCCGTTCCACTAGGGCCGGTGAGCAGTTCTTC. Its translation: CASSRSTRAGEQFF.

This clone has a single count. This specimen includes other DNA sequences encoding the same CDR3. The chain carries TRBV6-5 and TRBJ2-7; maybe TRBD2 (6 bases). This CDR3 has 13 amino acids. V was trimmed by 2 bases and J by 1 base, leaving 6 bases between them. Germline V gene sequence: CDR1 MNHEY, CDR2 SVGAGI. The DNA of the CDR3 is TGTGCCAGCAGTTACGCGGGGTCCTACGAGCAGTACTTC. This codes for CASSYAGSYEQYF.